The T cell receptor beta chain under discussion was sequenced for a study of Graves' ophthalmopathy and Graves' hyperthyroidism. Study outcomes and limitations: For predicting ophthalmopathy progression, the model had almost 71% sensitivity and roughly 76% specificity. Among thyroid clonotypes expanded above 0.001 frequency, most also appeared in blood.

Germline values: CDR1 MNHEY, CDR2 SVGAGI. The CDR3 contains 17 residues. A duration under 3 months, NOSPECS ≥4, CAS ≥3 and moderate-to-severe activity characterized the donors with ophthalmopathy. Physicians reached a diagnosis by relying on clinical symptoms, serum thyroxine, TRAb, thyroid ultrasound and orbital computed tomography. This clonotype was counted ten times or more. Its antigen is as yet unknown. The junction differs from germline at one of its ends, possibly a read error. Amplifying from RNA transcripts, the study obtained TCR beta CDR3 regions. HTBI-primed RT-PCR formed the first round, and a multiplex PCR formed the second. MiXCR was run by TCRdb on the multiplex PCR reads, yielding one entry per CDR3 protein. This sample has 150,000 to 200,000 distinct CDR3 sequences, with about 40% found just once.

The chain uses TRBV6-5 and TRBJ1-6; D gene ambiguous. Sequencing was carried out using peripheral blood. This sequence was found in a woman aged 40 to 50 with Graves' ophthalmopathy. DNA for the CDR3: TGTGCCAGCAGTTATACAGTCTCCAGCTCCTATAGTTCACCCCTCCACTTT. It codes for CASSYTVSSSYSSPLHF.